This T cell receptor beta chain derives from a study of control samples from healthy donors and cancer patients. This table comes from immunoSEQ multiplex PCR, and its TCRdb copy is limited to in-frame clones, with some not included. This sample has some 130,000 clones, with around nine tenths found just once. This clonotype was sampled from a man in his forties or fifties in good health. The sequenced sample consisted of blood.

This CDR3 reads CASSEEGLATDEQFF. The CDR3 nucleotides are TGTGCCAGCAGTGAAGAGGGACTAGCGACCGATGAGCAGTTCTTC. V usage is TRBV2 and J usage is TRBJ2-1; 10 nucleotides match TRBD2. This CDR3 spans 15 amino acids. The junction had 5 bases not matched to a gene; V was cut back by 1 base and J by 8 bases. CDR1 SNHLY and CDR2 FYNNEI come from the germline V gene.